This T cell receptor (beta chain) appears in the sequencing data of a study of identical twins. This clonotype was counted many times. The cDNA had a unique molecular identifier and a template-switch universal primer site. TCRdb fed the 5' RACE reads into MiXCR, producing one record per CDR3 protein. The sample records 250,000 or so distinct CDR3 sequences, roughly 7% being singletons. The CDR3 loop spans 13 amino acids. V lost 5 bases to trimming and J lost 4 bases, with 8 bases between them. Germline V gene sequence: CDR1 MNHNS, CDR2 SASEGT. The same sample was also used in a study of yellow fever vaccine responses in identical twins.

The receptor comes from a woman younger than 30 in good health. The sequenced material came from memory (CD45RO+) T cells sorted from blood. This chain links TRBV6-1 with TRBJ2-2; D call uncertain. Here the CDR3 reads CASSPTRTGELFF. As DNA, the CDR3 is TGTGCCAGCAGTCCTACGCGCACCGGGGAGCTGTTTTTT.